This T cell receptor beta chain appears in the sequencing data of a study of OX40 agonist ivuxolimab in advanced cancers. Background on the study: The patients got ivuxolimab, which is an agonistic anti-OX40 (CD134) antibody.

On this clone: No antigen is known for it.

Generated by immunoSEQ multiplex PCR, the TCRdb table keeps only in-frame clones and is missing some. The table includes approximately 90,000 clones, over 75% detected once. Study-level points and caveats: Partial responders at 0.1-3.0 mg/kg had among the lowest clonal expansion.

This TCR was recovered from an adult with an advanced solid tumor such as melanoma, head and neck, liver or kidney cancer. The specimen was CD4+ or CD8+ T cells sorted from blood, collected in a trial of the OX40 agonist ivuxolimab.

The CDR3 loop reads CASSQARSAGTEKLFF. CDR3 nucleotide sequence: TGTGCCAGCAGCCAAGCCAGGTCGGCAGGCACTGAAAAACTGTTTTTT. V gene TRBV14 combines with J gene TRBJ1-4; D not resolved. The CDR3 covers 16 residues. V was cut by 1 base and J by 7 bases, with 16 bases left in between. Germline-derived CDR1 and CDR2 are SGHDN and FVKESK.